These T cell receptor beta chains were read from a single sample in a study of blood T cell repertoires in COVID-19. Measured with immunoSEQ multiplex PCR; TCRdb has only the in-frame clones, and not every one. The sample contains approximately 220,000 clones, 90% of which appear only once. Input material: PBMCs or T cells enriched from blood (not recorded which). These receptors came from a man under 40 who had recovered from COVID-19. CDR3s include the opening cysteine and the closing phenylalanine or tryptophan. A D gene is named only where the DNA matches it firmly. Part of the rows lack a size; the others show once, few, many or a class for expanded clones.

size	J	D	V	CDR3	DNA
.	TRBJ2-1	TRBD2	TRBV7-8	CASSHRTSGILHNEQFF	TGTGCCAGCAGCCACCGGACTAGCGGGATACTGCACAATGAGCAGTTCTTC
.	TRBJ2-2	.	TRBV27	CASSFSSGAQNTGELFF	TGTGCCAGCAGTTTCAGCTCAGGGGCCCAGAACACCGGGGAGCTGTTTTTT
.	TRBJ1-3	.	TRBV7-8	CASSLGRVESGTIYF	TGTGCCAGCAGCTTAGGCAGGGTAGAGTCCGGCACCATATATTTT
.	TRBJ1-3	TRBD1	TRBV4-3	CASSQGTGSGNTIYF	TGCGCCAGCAGCCAAGGGACAGGGTCAGGGAACACCATATATTTT
once	TRBJ2-7	TRBD2	TRBV18	CASSPWTSPPYEQYF	TGTGCCAGCTCACCCTGGACTAGCCCACCCTACGAGCAGTACTTC
.	TRBJ1-6	TRBD1	TRBV2	CASSGTGERSPLHF	TGTGCCAGCAGCGGGACAGGGGAGCGTTCACCCCTCCACTTT
.	TRBJ1-1	TRBD1	TRBV5-5	CASSSGQGALRTEAFF	TGTGCCAGCAGCTCGGGACAGGGGGCGTTGAGGACTGAAGCTTTCTTT
once	TRBJ1-4	.	TRBV10-3	CATGEYNEKLFF	TGTGCCACGGGAGAGTACAATGAAAAACTGTTTTTT
few	TRBJ1-6	TRBD1	TRBV3-1/TRBV3-2	CASSHATGLGDSPLHF	TGTGCCAGCAGCCATGCGACAGGGTTGGGTGATTCACCCCTCCACTTT
.	TRBJ2-7	TRBD1	TRBV5-4	CASSLDPGQISYEQYF	TGTGCCAGCAGCTTGGACCCGGGACAGATTTCCTACGAGCAGTACTTC
.	TRBJ2-3	TRBD2	TRBV2	CASSEGVAGWKYF	TGTGCCAGCAGTGAAGGTGTAGCGGGATGGAAATATTTT
.	TRBJ2-7	.	TRBV6-5	CASSYSPEVGYEQYF	TGTGCCAGCAGTTACTCACCCGAGGTGGGCTACGAGCAGTACTTC
.	TRBJ1-1	.	TRBV5-1	CASSLPGQNTEAFF	TGCGCCAGCAGCTTGCCAGGGCAGAACACTGAAGCTTTCTTT
.	TRBJ2-7	TRBD2	TRBV28	CASSPKKQREEREQYF	TGTGCCAGCAGCCCTAAAAAACAGCGGGAGGAGAGGGAGCAGTACTTC
.	TRBJ1-6	.	TRBV10-3	CAIREAAGDNSPLHF	TGTGCCATCAGGGAAGCGGCGGGGGATAATTCACCCCTCCACTTT
.	TRBJ2-4	.	TRBV10-2	CASRRSSDLAKNIQYF	TGCGCCAGCAGGAGGAGCAGCGACTTAGCCAAAAACATTCAGTACTTC
once	TRBJ1-1	.	TRBV6-5	CASRPPGDTEAFF	TGTGCCAGCAGGCCCCCGGGTGACACTGAAGCTTTCTTT
once	TRBJ1-5	TRBD1	TRBV6-5	CASRPGQGAFQPQHF	TGTGCCAGCAGACCCGGACAGGGGGCTTTTCAGCCCCAGCATTTT
.	TRBJ2-7	.	TRBV5-1	CASSWSSNYEQYF	TGCGCCAGCAGCTGGAGTTCTAACTACGAGCAGTACTTC
.	TRBJ2-2	TRBD1	TRBV6-5	CASNRGTGPTGELFF	TGTGCCAGCAATAGGGGGACAGGGCCCACCGGGGAGCTGTTTTTT
.	TRBJ2-3	.	TRBV13	CATRDRWRGLDTQYF	TGTGCCACCCGAGACCGGTGGAGAGGATTGGATACGCAGTATTTT
.	TRBJ2-3	.	TRBV9	CASSPPLVSDTQYF	TGTGCCAGCAGCCCCCCACTAGTTTCAGATACGCAGTATTTT
.	TRBJ2-2	.	TRBV28	CASSQNTGELFF	TGTGCCAGCAGCCAGAACACCGGGGAGCTGTTTTTT
.	TRBJ2-4	.	TRBV2	CASRPTSFQYF	TGTGCCAGCAGACCAACTTCGTTTCAGTACTTC
once	TRBJ1-2	.	TRBV13	CASSKAGAYGYTF	TGTGCCAGCAGCAAAGCGGGGGCCTATGGCTACACCTTC
.	TRBJ2-1	TRBD1	TRBV5-1	CASSPGQGPFEQFF	TGCGCCAGCAGCCCGGGACAGGGACCTTTTGAGCAGTTCTTC
.	TRBJ2-3	.	TRBV27	CASSLSLAADTQYF	TGTGCCAGCAGTTTGTCTCTAGCAGCAGATACGCAGTATTTT
.	TRBJ1-2	TRBD1	TRBV2	CASKSQTGDGYTF	TGTGCCAGTAAATCTCAGACAGGGGATGGCTACACCTTC
.	TRBJ2-1	.	TRBV24-1	CATSAGAYSYNEQFF	TGTGCCACCAGTGCAGGGGCTTACTCCTACAATGAGCAGTTCTTC
.	TRBJ1-5	TRBD1	TRBV19	CASSARDRGWDQPQHF	TGTGCCAGTAGTGCACGGGACAGGGGATGGGATCAGCCCCAGCATTTT
.	TRBJ2-1	.	TRBV5-1	CASSLVPGEAGNEQFF	TGCGCCAGCAGCTTGGTTCCGGGAGAAGCTGGCAATGAGCAGTTCTTC
.	TRBJ1-2	.	TRBV25-1	CASSGGGLEGYTF	TGTGCCAGCAGTGGGGGGGGTTTGGAAGGCTACACCTTC